What follows are 21 T cell receptor beta chains derived from one specimen sequenced in a study of T-cell reconstitution after alpha-beta-depleted transplantation in children. Researchers prepared the TCRbeta library using unique molecular identifiers, the study reports. TCRdb redid the calling of the PCR reads with MiXCR, one entry per CDR3 protein. The top ten hold around 2.2% of the sample, which has about 490,000 distinct CDR3 sequences, roughly a tenth seen once. The starting material was PBMCs, obtained before TCRalphabeta/CD19-depleted stem cell transplant. These receptors were taken from a child aged 2 to 15 with inherited bone marrow failure, due to receive a stem cell transplant.

In its sample, this clonotype was seen many times. V and J are TRBV12-3 or TRBV12-4 and TRBJ2-1; D tentatively reads TRBD1 or TRBD2 (7 bases each). With 3 bases removed from V and 5 bases from J, the gap between germline ends came to 17 bases. The CDR3 extends over 16 amino acids. CDR3 amino acids: CASSFTPRGGHNEQFF. The CDR3 nucleotides are TGTGCCAGCAGTTTTACTCCCAGGGGGGGTCACAATGAGCAGTTCTTC.

At least ten counts were recorded for this clonotype. This chain connects TRBV6-2 or TRBV6-3 to TRBJ2-1; perhaps D is TRBD1 or TRBD2 (7 bases each). The CDR3 covers 15 residues. V dropped 5 bases and J dropped 8 bases, with 19 bases sitting between them. The germline V gene encodes CDR1 MNHEY and CDR2 SVGEGT. The CDR3 sequence is CASSLMGGGSDEQFF. CDR3 nucleotides: TGTGCCAGCAGTCTGATGGGAGGGGGCAGCGATGAGCAGTTCTTC.

The chain has TRBV7-6 and TRBJ2-1; D is ambiguous. V lost 5 bases to trimming and J lost 2 bases, with 7 bases between them. Per germline, CDR1 SGHVS and CDR2 FNYEAQ. The CDR3 totals 13 residues. The CDR3 is CASSPQTYNEQFF. Here the CDR3 DNA reads TGTGCCAGCAGCCCCCAGACCTACAATGAGCAGTTCTTC.

In this sample, this clonotype turned up many times. The chain has TRBV29-1 and TRBJ2-3; D is perhaps TRBD2 (6 bases). The CDR3 is 13 amino acids. The V end was cut by 4 bases, the J end by 2 bases, with 10 bases between. Germline CDR1 is SQVTM and CDR2 is ANQGSEA. This CDR3 is CSVGPGVTDTQYF. In DNA form, the CDR3 reads TGCAGCGTTGGTCCGGGAGTCACAGATACGCAGTATTTT.

This clonotype was seen many times. The chain uses TRBV10-3 and TRBJ2-3, with 8 bases fitting TRBD2. V shed 6 bases and J 5 bases; nucleotides not matched to a gene: 7. Germline V gene lookup returns CDR1 ENHRY and CDR2 SYGVKD. The CDR3 is 14 amino acids. CDR3 sequence (DNA): TGTGCCATCAGCCCGGGACTAGGTGTAGATACGCAGTATTTT. It encodes CAISPGLGVDTQYF.

Remarks on this clonotype: Possible read error: a much larger clone is one base away. V is TRBV7-8 and J is TRBJ2-3; 11 nucleotides line up with TRBD2. The CDR3 has 15 residues. Germline V gene lookup returns CDR1 SGHVS and CDR2 FQNEAQ. The CDR3 nucleotides are TGTGCCAGCAGCTCTCAACTAGCGGGAGTAGATACGAAGTATTTT. Encoded protein: CASSSQLAGVDTKYF.

This clonotype was counted only a few times. The rearrangement links TRBV20-1 to TRBJ1-3; D is unresolved. The CDR3 runs 15 residues. The ends were cut back, 0 bases at V and 0 bases at J, with 9 bases in the middle. The V gene's germline CDR1 is DFQATT and CDR2 SNEGSKA (reference sequence). This CDR3 reads CSARDVRVSGNTIYF. DNA for the CDR3: TGCAGTGCTAGAGATGTAAGGGTCTCTGGAAACACCATATATTTT.

This clonotype has a handful of counts. The chain recombines TRBV4-3 with TRBJ2-5; possibly TRBD1 for D (6 bases). Trimming left V 3 bases short and J 5 bases short, with 19 bases between. In germline, CDR1 is LGHNA, CDR2 YSLEER. The CDR3 loop spans 16 amino acids. DNA for the CDR3: TGCGCCAGCAGCCAGAAAGTAGGCAGGGGTGGTGAGACCCAGTACTTC. Translated, it gives CASSQKVGRGGETQYF.

This clonotype was detected ten times or more. The rearrangement joins TRBV4-2 to TRBJ2-5, with 9 bases matching TRBD2. The CDR3 covers 19 residues. After removal of 0 bases from V and 5 bases from J, the junction contained 16 bases not matched to a gene. CDR1 LGHNA and CDR2 YNFKEQ come from the germline V gene. The CDR3 loop is CASSQDFPASGMYGETQYF. The CDR3 region has the DNA TGTGCCAGCAGCCAAGATTTTCCGGCTAGCGGGATGTATGGCGAGACCCAGTACTTC.

This clonotype was seen ten or more times. The V and J genes are TRBV20-1 and TRBJ2-7; no firm D call. The CDR3 sequence is 13 residues long. The V and J ends lost 3 bases and 3 bases respectively, with 12 bases between them. In germline, CDR1 is DFQATT, CDR2 SNEGSKA (reference sequence). The CDR3 DNA sequence: TGCAGTGCTAGCCGAGACTTCCTCTACGAGCAGTACTTC. Translation gives CSASRDFLYEQYF.

This clonotype was counted many times. The chain carries TRBV12-5 and TRBJ2-1; D is tentatively TRBD1 or TRBD2 (5 bases each). V gave up 1 base and J gave up 4 bases, with 11 bases separating them. This CDR3 is built from 15 residues. The germline gives CDR1 LGHNT, CDR2 FRNRAP. DNA for the CDR3: TGTGCTAGTGGTTTGGCCGGGGCAGATTACAATGAGCAGTTCTTC. Translation gives CASGLAGADYNEQFF. Based on the CDR3 plus reference TRBV12-5 and TRBJ2-1, the full variable domain is DARVTQTPRHKVTEMGQEVTMRCQPILGHNTVFWYRQTMMQGLELLAYFRNRAPLDDSGMPKDRFSAEMPDATLATLKIQPSEPRDSAVYFCASGLAGADYNEQFFGPGTRLTVL.

The sample holds many counts of this clonotype. V is TRBV20-1 and J is TRBJ2-5, with D tentatively TRBD1 or TRBD2 (7 bases each). This CDR3 region has 14 residues. Germline assignment: CDR1 DFQATT and CDR2 SNEGSKA (reference sequence). Trimming left V 6 bases short and J 1 base short, with 15 bases between. Here the CDR3 DNA reads TGCAGTGCCCGGGGGGAGGGGGCCCAAGAGACCCAGTACTTC. Residues: CSARGEGAQETQYF.

This clonotype has only a few counts. The V and J genes are TRBV30 and TRBJ2-5; D remains unclear. V gave up 0 bases and J gave up 7 bases, with 12 bases separating them. CDR3 length: 13 amino acids. Germline CDR1 GTSNPN, CDR2 SVGIG (reference sequence). CDR3 sequence reads: CAWSVGLLATQYF. In nucleotides, the CDR3 is TGTGCCTGGAGTGTGGGTCTGCTCGCGACCCAGTACTTC. The full variable domain, its missing parts supplied by reference TRBV30 and TRBJ2-5, is SQTIHQWPATLVQPVGSPLSLECTVEGTSNPNLYWYRQAAGRGLQLLFYSVGIGQISSEVPQNLSASRPQDRQFILSSKKLLLSDSGFYLCAWSVGLLATQYFGPGTRLLVL.

This clonotype was seen many times. This chain joins TRBV18 and TRBJ2-7; the match to TRBD1 covers 8 bases. Unmatched junction bases numbered 5, after V lost 3 bases and J lost 7 bases. Per germline, CDR1 KGHSH and CDR2 LQKENI. The length of the CDR3 is 13 residues. CDR3 sequence: CASSPGQGREQYF. CDR3 coding DNA: TGTGCCAGCTCACCTGGACAGGGTAGGGAGCAGTACTTC.

This clonotype appeared a few times. CDR3 nucleotides: TGTGCCAGCACCAAGACAGGGAGAGTACAGCAAGCTTTCTTT. It codes for CASTKTGRVQQAFF. The rearrangement joins TRBV28 to TRBJ1-1, with 7 bases fitting TRBD1. This CDR3 has 14 residues. Trimming cost V 7 bases and J 9 bases; bases outside gene matches: 14. Germline V gene data show CDR1 as MDHEN and CDR2 as SYDVKM.

This clonotype was seen at least ten times. The chain has TRBV12-3 or TRBV12-4 and TRBJ2-7; tentative D call: TRBD2 (6 bases). The CDR3 contains 13 residues. Trimming removed 8 bases at V and 2 bases at J, with 13 bases between. The CDR3 bases are TGTGCCAGCGGGCTAGCGTCTACCTACGAGCAGTACTTC. Residues: CASGLASTYEQYF.

This clonotype was seen at least ten times. V gene TRBV4-3 combines with J gene TRBJ2-1, with D perhaps TRBD2 (5 bases). The germline CDR1 and CDR2 sequences are LGHNA and YSLEER. The CDR3 has 14 amino acids. The V gene lost 5 bases and the J gene lost 8 bases, with 16 bases spanning the gap. The CDR3 region is CASSSRTAFDEQFF. Written as DNA, the CDR3 is TGCGCCAGCAGCTCCCGGACTGCATTCGATGAGCAGTTCTTC.

This clonotype was counted many times. The chain links TRBV5-5 to TRBJ2-7; tentatively, D is TRBD1 (5 bases). V dropped 6 bases and J dropped 3 bases, with 19 bases sitting between them. CDR1 is SGHKS and CDR2 is YYEKEE in the germline V gene (reference sequence). The CDR3 extends over 15 amino acids. In DNA, the CDR3 is TGTGCCAGCACCCTTATCCTGGGGCCGGGCTACGAGCAGTACTTC. Protein product: CASTLILGPGYEQYF.

The chain recombines TRBV27 with TRBJ2-1; D uncertain. V gave up 0 bases and J gave up 6 bases, with 9 bases separating them. This CDR3 region has 14 residues. Germline assignment: CDR1 MNHEY and CDR2 SMNVEV (reference sequence). In DNA form, the CDR3 reads TGTGCCAGCAGTTTATCCCAGGCAGGCAATGAGCAGTTCTTC. This translates into CASSLSQAGNEQFF.

The genes are TRBV28 and TRBJ2-7; no reliable D call. Trimming stripped 4 bases from V and 3 bases from J, with 7 bases between. The CDR3 is 12 amino acids. Germline assignment: CDR1 MDHEN and CDR2 SYDVKM. Written as DNA, the CDR3 is TGTGCCAGCAGTTCACCTCGCTACGAGCAGTACTTC. Residues: CASSSPRYEQYF.

In its sample, this clonotype was seen a few times. This chain connects TRBV20-1 to TRBJ2-1; 11 bases align to TRBD2. V gave up 2 bases and J gave up 4 bases; unmatched junction bases: 10. Looked up from germline, CDR1 is DFQATT and CDR2 is SNEGSKA (reference sequence). The CDR3 is made up of 17 amino acids. The CDR3 protein is CSARIAGGPLTYNEQFF. The CDR3, as DNA: TGCAGTGCTAGAATAGCGGGAGGGCCGTTAACGTACAATGAGCAGTTCTTC.